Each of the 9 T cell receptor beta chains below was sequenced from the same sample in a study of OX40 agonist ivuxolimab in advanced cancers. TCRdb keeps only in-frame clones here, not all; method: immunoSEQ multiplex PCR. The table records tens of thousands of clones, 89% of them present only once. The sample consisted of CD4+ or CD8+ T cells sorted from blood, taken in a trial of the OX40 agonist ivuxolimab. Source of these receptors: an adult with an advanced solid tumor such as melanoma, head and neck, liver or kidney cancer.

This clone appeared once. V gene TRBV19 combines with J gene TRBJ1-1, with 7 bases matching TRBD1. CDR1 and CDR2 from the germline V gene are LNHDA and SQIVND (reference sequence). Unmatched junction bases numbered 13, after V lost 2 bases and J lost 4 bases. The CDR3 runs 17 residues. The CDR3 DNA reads TGTGCCAGTAGTATAAACTTCGAGGGGGCCCTAGCCACTGAAGCTTTCTTT. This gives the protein CASSINFEGALATEAFF.

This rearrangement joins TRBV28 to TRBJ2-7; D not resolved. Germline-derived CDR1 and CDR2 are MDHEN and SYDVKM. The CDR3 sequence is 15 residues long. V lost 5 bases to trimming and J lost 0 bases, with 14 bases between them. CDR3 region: CASSEPKERSYEQYF. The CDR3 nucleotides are TGTGCCAGCAGTGAACCAAAGGAGCGCTCCTACGAGCAGTACTTC.

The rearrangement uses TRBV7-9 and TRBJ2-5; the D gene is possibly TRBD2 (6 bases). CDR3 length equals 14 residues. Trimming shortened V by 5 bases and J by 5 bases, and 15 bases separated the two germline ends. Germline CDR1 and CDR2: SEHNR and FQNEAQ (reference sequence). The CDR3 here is CASSPWGVEETQYF. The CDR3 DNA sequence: TGTGCCAGCAGCCCCTGGGGGGTAGAGGAGACCCAGTACTTC.

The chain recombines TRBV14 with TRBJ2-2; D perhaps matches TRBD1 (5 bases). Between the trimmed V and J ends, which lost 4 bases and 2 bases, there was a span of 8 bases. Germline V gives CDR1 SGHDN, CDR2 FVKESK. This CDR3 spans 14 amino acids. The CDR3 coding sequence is TGTGCCAGCAGCCGGACACCCAACACCGGGGAGCTGTTTTTT. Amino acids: CASSRTPNTGELFF.

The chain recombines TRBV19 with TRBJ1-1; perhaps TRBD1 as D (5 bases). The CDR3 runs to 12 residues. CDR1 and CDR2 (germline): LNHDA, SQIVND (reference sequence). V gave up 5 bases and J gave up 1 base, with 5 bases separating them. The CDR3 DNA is TGTGCCAGTAGTGACAGGAACACTGAAGCTTTCTTT. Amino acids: CASSDRNTEAFF.

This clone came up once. CDR3 sequence reads: CASSPRTGGYEQYF. In nucleotides, the CDR3 is TGCGCCAGCAGCCCCCGTACGGGGGGGTACGAGCAGTACTTC. The chain has TRBV5-1 and TRBJ2-7; 8 bases align to TRBD2. Germline assignment: CDR1 SGHRS and CDR2 YFSETQ. This CDR3 spans 14 amino acids. With 4 bases clipped from V and 4 bases from J, the junction kept 7 bases outside the gene matches.

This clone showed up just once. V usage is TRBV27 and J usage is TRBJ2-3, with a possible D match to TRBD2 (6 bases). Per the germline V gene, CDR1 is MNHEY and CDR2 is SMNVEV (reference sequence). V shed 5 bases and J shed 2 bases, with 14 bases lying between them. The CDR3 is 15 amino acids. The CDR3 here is CASSVGGRDTDTQYF. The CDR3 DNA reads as TGTGCCAGCAGTGTGGGGGGTAGGGACACAGATACGCAGTATTTT.

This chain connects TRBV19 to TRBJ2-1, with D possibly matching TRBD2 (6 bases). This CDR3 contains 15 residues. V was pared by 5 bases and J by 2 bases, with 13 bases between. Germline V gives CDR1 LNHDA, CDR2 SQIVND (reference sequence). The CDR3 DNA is TGTGCCAGTAGTTCCCGGGGAGGCCCCTACAATGAGCAGTTCTTC. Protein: CASSSRGGPYNEQFF.

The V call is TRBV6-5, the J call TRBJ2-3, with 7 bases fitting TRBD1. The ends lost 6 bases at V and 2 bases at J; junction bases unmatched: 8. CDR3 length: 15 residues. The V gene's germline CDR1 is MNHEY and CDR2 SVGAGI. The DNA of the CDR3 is TGTGCCAGCAGACTAACAGGGGCCGCCACAGATACGCAGTATTTT. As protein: CASRLTGAATDTQYF.